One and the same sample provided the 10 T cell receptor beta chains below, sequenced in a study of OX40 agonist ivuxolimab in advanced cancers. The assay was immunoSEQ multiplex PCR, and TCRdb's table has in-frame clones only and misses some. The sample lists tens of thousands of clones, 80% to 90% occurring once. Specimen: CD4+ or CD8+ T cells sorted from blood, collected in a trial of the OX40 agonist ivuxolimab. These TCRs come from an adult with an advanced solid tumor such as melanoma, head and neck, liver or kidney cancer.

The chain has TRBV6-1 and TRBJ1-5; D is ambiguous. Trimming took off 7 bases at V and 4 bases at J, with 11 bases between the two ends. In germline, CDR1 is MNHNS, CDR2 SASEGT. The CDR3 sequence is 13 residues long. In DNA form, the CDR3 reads TGTGCCAGCACTCGGTCCCGGAATCAGCCCCAGCATTTT. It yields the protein CASTRSRNQPQHF.

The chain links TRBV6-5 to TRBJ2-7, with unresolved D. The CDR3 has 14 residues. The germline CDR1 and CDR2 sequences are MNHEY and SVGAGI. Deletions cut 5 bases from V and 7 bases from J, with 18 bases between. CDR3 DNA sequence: TGTGCCAGCAGTCCATCGGTAGGTGCAAAAGAGCAGTACTTC. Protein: CASSPSVGAKEQYF.

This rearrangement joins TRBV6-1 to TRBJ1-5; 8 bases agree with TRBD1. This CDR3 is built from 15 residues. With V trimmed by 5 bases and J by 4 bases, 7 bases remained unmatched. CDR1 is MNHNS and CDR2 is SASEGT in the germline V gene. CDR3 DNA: TGTGCCAGCAGTCAGGGGGCACAAGGGAATCAGCCCCAGCATTTT. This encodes CASSQGAQGNQPQHF.

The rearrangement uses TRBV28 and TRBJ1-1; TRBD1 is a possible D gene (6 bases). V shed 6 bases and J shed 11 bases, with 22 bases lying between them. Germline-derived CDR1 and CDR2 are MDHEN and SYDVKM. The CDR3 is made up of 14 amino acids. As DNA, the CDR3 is TGTGCCAGCAGAACAGGGCCAGGTCCAAAGCTCGCTTTCTTT. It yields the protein CASRTGPGPKLAFF.

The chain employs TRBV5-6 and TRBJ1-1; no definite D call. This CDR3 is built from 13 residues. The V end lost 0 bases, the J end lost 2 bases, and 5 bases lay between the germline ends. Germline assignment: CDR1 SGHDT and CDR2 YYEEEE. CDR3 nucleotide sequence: TGTGCCAGCAGCTTGGGACCTAACACTGAAGCTTTCTTT. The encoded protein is CASSLGPNTEAFF.

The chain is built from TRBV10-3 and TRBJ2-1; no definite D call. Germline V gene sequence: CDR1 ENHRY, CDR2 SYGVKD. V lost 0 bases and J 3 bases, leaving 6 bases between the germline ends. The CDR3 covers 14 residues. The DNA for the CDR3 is TGTGCCATCAGTGAGTCGTTAAGCTACAATGAGCAGTTCTTC. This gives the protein CAISESLSYNEQFF.

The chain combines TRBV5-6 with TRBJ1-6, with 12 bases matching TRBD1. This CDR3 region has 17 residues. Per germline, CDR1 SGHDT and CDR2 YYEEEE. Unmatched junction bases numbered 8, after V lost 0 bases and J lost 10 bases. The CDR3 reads CASSLVGGQGAGSPLHF. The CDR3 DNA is TGTGCCAGCAGCTTGGTTGGGGGACAGGGGGCTGGGTCACCCCTCCACTTT.

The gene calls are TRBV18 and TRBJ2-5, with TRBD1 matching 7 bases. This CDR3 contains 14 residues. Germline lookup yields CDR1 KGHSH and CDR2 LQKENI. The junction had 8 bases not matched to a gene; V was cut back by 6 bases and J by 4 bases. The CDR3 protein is CASSSTTGLETQYF. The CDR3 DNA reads TGTGCCAGCTCGTCTACGACAGGGCTAGAGACCCAGTACTTC.

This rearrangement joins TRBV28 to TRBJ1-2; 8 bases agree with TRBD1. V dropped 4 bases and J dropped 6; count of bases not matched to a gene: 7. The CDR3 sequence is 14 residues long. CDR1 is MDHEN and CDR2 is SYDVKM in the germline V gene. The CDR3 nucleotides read TGTGCCAGCAGTTCCGGACAGGGTAGAAATGGCTACACCTTC. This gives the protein CASSSGQGRNGYTF.

CDR3 sequence (DNA): TGTGCCAGCAGCCCTGGCGCGGGCCATGAAAAACTGTTTTTT. Translation gives CASSPGAGHEKLFF. The gene calls are TRBV28 and TRBJ1-4; D unresolved. Germline V CDR1 and CDR2: MDHEN, SYDVKM. Trimming removed 6 bases from V and 6 bases from J, with 14 bases in between. The CDR3 length is 14 residues.